The TCR beta chain described here comes from a study of blood T cells in healthy people across ages. Study findings and constraints: A strong correlation between TCR beta diversity and naive T cell percentage was seen. Because donor CMV status was unknown, expanded clonotype changes were possibly confounded.

Combining a sample-barcoded 5' primer with a J-beta primer mix, a second PCR ran for 7 to 11 cycles. Via MiXCR, TCRdb re-called the 5' RACE reads, giving one row per CDR3 protein. The data show more than 450,000 distinct CDR3 sequences, with roughly a quarter seen just once and under 4.5% held by the top ten. This clonotype was seen a few times. Its antigen remains unidentified. In germline, CDR1 is MNHEY, CDR2 SVGAGI. The CDR3 has 15 residues. Trimming left V 4 bases short and J 2 bases short, with 15 bases between. This sample was shared with a second study, whose subject was T cells of mothers and their children. In that study: The study sampled three healthy Caucasian mothers and their six children.

The TCR comes from a boy younger than 10 in good health. This chain connects TRBV6-5 to TRBJ2-7; no firm D call. The sequencing input was blood. The CDR3 nucleotides read TGTGCCAGCAGTTCCGCAGGAAACCAACCCTACGAGCAGTACTTC. Its translation: CASSSAGNQPYEQYF.